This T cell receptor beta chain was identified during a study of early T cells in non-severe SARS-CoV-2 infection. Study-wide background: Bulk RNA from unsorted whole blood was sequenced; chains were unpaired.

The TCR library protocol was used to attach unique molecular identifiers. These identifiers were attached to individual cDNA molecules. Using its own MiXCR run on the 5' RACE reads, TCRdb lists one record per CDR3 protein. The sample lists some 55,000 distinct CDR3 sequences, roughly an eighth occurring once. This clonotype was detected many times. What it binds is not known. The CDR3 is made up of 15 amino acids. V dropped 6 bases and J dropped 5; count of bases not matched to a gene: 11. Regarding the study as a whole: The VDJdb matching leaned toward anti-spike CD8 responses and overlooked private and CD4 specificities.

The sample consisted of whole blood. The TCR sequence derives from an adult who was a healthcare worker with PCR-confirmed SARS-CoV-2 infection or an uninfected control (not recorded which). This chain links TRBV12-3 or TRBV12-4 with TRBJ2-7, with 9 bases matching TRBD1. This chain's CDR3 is CASRPSGTGRHEQYF. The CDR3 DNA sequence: TGTGCCAGCAGACCCTCCGGGACAGGGAGACACGAGCAGTACTTC.